The 17 T cell receptor beta chains below come from one sample, sequenced in a study of T cells after yellow fever vaccination. A single record per CDR3 protein comes from TCRdb applying MiXCR to the 5' RACE reads. The sample yields 340,000 or so distinct CDR3 sequences, 12% seen once. The specimen comprised CD4+ T cells sorted from PBMCs, sampled 15 days after the yellow fever booster vaccination. Receptor source: a man between 18 and 29 years old who received the YFV17D yellow fever vaccine.

The chain combines TRBV12-3 or TRBV12-4 with TRBJ1-2; TRBD1 agrees at 9 bases. Losses at the gene ends were 5 bases for V and 8 bases for J; bases not matched to a gene: 6. This CDR3 comprises 13 residues. The CDR3 region has the DNA TGTGCCAGCAGTCCCACTACAGGGGGCGGCTACACCTTC. It is translated as CASSPTTGGGYTF.

The chain has TRBV5-1 and TRBJ2-2; possible D gene TRBD2, 6 bases. Germline V gives CDR1 SGHRS, CDR2 YFSETQ. V was pared by 5 bases and J by 6 bases, with 14 bases between. The CDR3 has 14 residues. The CDR3 sequence is CASSPWEAAGELFF. As DNA, the CDR3 is TGCGCCAGCAGTCCATGGGAGGCGGCCGGGGAGCTGTTTTTT. Supplemented by reference TRBV5-1 and TRBJ2-2, the full variable domain reads KAGVTQTPRYLIKTRGQQVTLSCSPISGHRSVSWYQQTPGQGLQFLFEYFSETQRNKGNFPGRFSGRQFSNSRSEMNVSTLELGDSALYLCASSPWEAAGELFFGEGSRLTVL.

This clonotype was observed a handful of times. This chain links TRBV27 with TRBJ1-5; 9 nucleotides match TRBD1. The germline V gene has CDR1 MNHEY and CDR2 SMNVEV (reference sequence). The V segment lost 3 bases and the J segment 4 bases; nucleotides outside the gene matches: 7. There are 16 residues in the CDR3. The CDR3 sequence: CASSFQGQGQNQPQHF. CDR3 coding DNA: TGTGCCAGCAGTTTCCAGGGACAGGGCCAAAATCAGCCCCAGCATTTT.

The table lists this clonotype with many counts. The V call is TRBV6-5, the J call TRBJ1-1, with 10 nucleotides matching TRBD1. CDR3 length: 15 residues. Germline loops: CDR1 MNHEY, CDR2 SVGAGI. The V gene end was trimmed by 1 base and the J gene end by 5 bases; junction bases not matched to a gene: 4. CDR3 protein: CASSYWKGQGTEAFF. CDR3 coding DNA: TGTGCCAGCAGTTACTGGAAGGGACAGGGGACTGAAGCTTTCTTT.

This clonotype was detected only a few times. The rearrangement links TRBV7-9 to TRBJ2-1; 13 nucleotides match TRBD2. Trimming cost V 5 bases and J 8 bases; bases outside gene matches: 9. The CDR3 loop spans 16 amino acids. Germline V gene sequence: CDR1 SEHNR, CDR2 FQNEAQ (reference sequence). The CDR3 here is CASSLGLAGTQYEQFF. In DNA, the CDR3 is TGTGCCAGCAGCCTGGGACTAGCGGGGACACAATATGAGCAGTTCTTC.

The V and J genes are TRBV7-2 and TRBJ1-1; perhaps TRBD1 as D (6 bases). This CDR3 is 16 amino acids long. Germline V lookup: CDR1 SGHTA, CDR2 FQGNSA. Trimming pared 3 bases from V and 0 bases from J, leaving 14 bases between. CDR3 region: CASSFQPGVLNTEAFF. In DNA, the CDR3 is TGTGCCAGCAGCTTCCAACCAGGGGTACTGAACACTGAAGCTTTCTTT.

This clonotype was observed a handful of times. The CDR3 sequence: CASSFSSGTYGYTF. In DNA, the CDR3 is TGTGCCAGCAGTTTCTCCTCAGGGACGTATGGCTACACCTTC. The chain carries TRBV12-3 or TRBV12-4 and TRBJ1-2; tentative D call: TRBD1 (5 bases). V was cut by 3 bases and J by 5 bases, with 13 bases left in between. The CDR3 sequence is 14 residues long.

The chain is built from TRBV11-2 and TRBJ2-3, with TRBD2 matching over 8 bases. The CDR3 is 17 amino acids. V lost 5 bases, J lost 6 bases, and 16 bases stayed unmatched. Germline V gives CDR1 SGHAT, CDR2 FQNNGV. The CDR3: CASSTDGLASGWDTQYF. The CDR3 DNA reads TGTGCCAGCAGCACAGATGGACTAGCCAGCGGGTGGGATACGCAGTATTTT.

This clonotype showed up just a few times. The chain has TRBV5-1 and TRBJ2-1, with TRBD2 identical over 11 bases. Germline lookup yields CDR1 SGHRS and CDR2 YFSETQ. The CDR3 loop spans 14 amino acids. After removal of 8 bases from V and 7 bases from J, the junction contained 8 bases not matched to a gene. The CDR3 sequence: CASTGLADENEQFF. The CDR3, as DNA: TGCGCCAGTACGGGACTAGCGGACGAAAATGAGCAGTTCTTC.

This clonotype was recorded a few times. V gene TRBV20-1 combines with J gene TRBJ1-5; TRBD1 matches at 10 bases. The V gene end was trimmed by 3 bases and the J gene end by 3 bases; junction bases not matched to a gene: 5. Germline CDR1 DFQATT, CDR2 SNEGSKA (reference sequence). This CDR3 has 15 amino acids. The CDR3 protein is CSARTGGNLNQPQHF. CDR3 DNA sequence: TGCAGTGCTAGGACAGGGGGCAACCTCAATCAGCCCCAGCATTTT.

The CDR3 loop is CSARKGGYQPQHF. CDR3 in DNA: TGCAGTGCTAGGAAAGGGGGTTATCAGCCCCAGCATTTT. This chain uses TRBV20-1 with TRBJ1-5, with D possibly being TRBD1 (6 bases). The CDR3 has 13 amino acids. V lost 3 bases and J lost 5, with 11 bases in between. In germline, CDR1 is DFQATT, CDR2 SNEGSKA (reference sequence).

This clonotype showed up just a few times. This chain joins TRBV15 and TRBJ2-1; 12 bases are shared with TRBD2. The CDR3 has 13 residues. With V trimmed by 8 bases and J by 7 bases, 3 bases remained unmatched. Germline assignment: CDR1 LNHNV and CDR2 YYDKDF (reference sequence). The DNA for the CDR3 is TGTGCCACCGTCCTAGCGGGGGGGAATGAGCAGTTCTTC. Its protein product is CATVLAGGNEQFF.

The rearrangement links TRBV3-1 to TRBJ2-7, with 7 nucleotides matching TRBD2. Germline V gene lookup returns CDR1 LGHDT and CDR2 YNNKEL (reference sequence). The CDR3 spans 15 residues. V lost 1 base, J lost 4 bases, and 7 bases stayed unmatched. The CDR3 spells CASSQVFRGVYEQYF. CDR3 coding DNA: TGTGCCAGCAGCCAAGTCTTTCGGGGGGTTTACGAGCAGTACTTC.

Only a few counts were recorded for this clonotype. The CDR3 nucleotides are TGTGCCAGCACCCCGGCGGGCGATGAGCAGTTCTTC. Translating gives CASTPAGDEQFF. This chain links TRBV6-6 with TRBJ2-1, with TRBD2 as a possible D gene (5 bases). CDR1 and CDR2 (germline): MNHNY, SVGAGI (reference sequence). The CDR3 is made up of 12 amino acids. Between the trimmed V and J ends, which lost 7 bases and 8 bases, there was a span of 12 bases.

J is TRBJ2-3 and V is TRBV7-2; no clear D. V gave up 2 bases and J gave up 2 bases, with 8 bases separating them. Germline CDR1 and CDR2: SGHTA and FQGNSA. The CDR3 has 14 amino acids. The CDR3 here is CASSLSEITDTQYF. CDR3 bases: TGTGCCAGCAGCTTATCCGAGATCACAGATACGCAGTATTTT. Supplemented by reference TRBV7-2 and TRBJ2-3, the full variable domain reads GAGVSQSPSNKVTEKGKDVELRCDPISGHTALYWYRQSLGQGLEFLIYFQGNSAPDKSGLPSDRFSAERTGGSVSTLTIQRTQQEDSAVYLCASSLSEITDTQYFGPGTRLTVL.

V gene TRBV27 combines with J gene TRBJ2-1, with 8 bases lining up with TRBD2. In germline, CDR1 is MNHEY, CDR2 SMNVEV (reference sequence). Germline trimming cut 0 bases from V and 9 bases from J; bases unmatched to any gene: 7. The CDR3 has 15 amino acids. The DNA of the CDR3 is TGTGCCAGCAGTTTATCGTTCCAGCGGGGGAGTGAGCAGTTCTTC. Translated, it gives CASSLSFQRGSEQFF.

This chain uses TRBV15 with TRBJ2-1; a weak D match, TRBD1 (6 bases). This CDR3 has 15 residues. Germline values: CDR1 LNHNV, CDR2 YYDKDF (reference sequence). Trimming removed 0 bases from V and 3 bases from J, with 9 bases in between. CDR3 residues: CATSRDTGNYNEQFF. The CDR3, as DNA: TGTGCCACCAGCAGAGATACAGGGAACTACAATGAGCAGTTCTTC.